The present entry profiles one T cell receptor beta chain with its context. The antigen is unknown. This sample is part of a study of monozygotic twins with inflammatory bowel disease. A roughly 2.5 ml blood sample was drawn per donor. The CDR3 covers 16 residues. Germline CDR1 reads KGHSH; CDR2 reads LQKENI. Points from the study as a whole: Lower sharing of clonotypes with other individuals was seen in IBD patients than in healthy twins. This was most marked in patients showing signs of disease activity. Possibly because of limited power, concordant and discordant twins showed no difference in repertoire similarity.

The template-switching step introduced UMIs that carried a 6-nucleotide sample barcode. TCRdb reprocessed the 5' RACE reads, keeping one entry per CDR3 protein, no DNA. The sample has tens of thousands of distinct CDR3 sequences. The sample was blood. V is TRBV18 and J is TRBJ2-7; TCRdb designates TRBD2, a call that cannot be tested without DNA. The receptor was derived from a human donor with ulcerative colitis or Crohn's disease, or a healthy co-twin of an affected twin (not recorded which). The CDR3 spells CASSPPMGLYPYEQYF. Full variable domain (remainder filled in from reference TRBV18 and TRBJ2-7): NAGVMQNPRHLVRRRGQEARLRCSPMKGHSHVYWYRQLPEEGLKFMVYLQKENIIDESGMPKERFSAEFPKEGPSILRIQQVVRGDSAAYFCASSPPMGLYPYEQYFGPGTRLTVT.